The TCR beta chain under discussion was sequenced for a study of T cells in Graves' hyperthyroidism and ophthalmopathy. Across the whole study: Blood was drawn when the patient was first diagnosed and still untreated.

Hyperthyroidism in the patients, aged 18 to 65, was newly diagnosed and under 2 months in duration. Template material for amplifying TCR beta CDR3 regions consisted of RNA transcripts. The TCR CDR3 first-round RT-PCR relied on the HTBI primer set. TCRdb fed the multiplex PCR reads into MiXCR, producing one record per CDR3 protein. The sample carries a few hundred thousand distinct CDR3 sequences, around 16% recorded once. This CDR3 comprises 15 residues. CDR1 is DFQATT, CDR2 SNEGSKA, per germline (reference sequence). The junction had 11 bases not matched to a gene; V was cut back by 4 bases and J by 4 bases.

This TCR came from a woman aged 25 to 39 with Graves' hyperthyroidism. The rearrangement uses TRBV20-1 and TRBJ2-7; 9 bases map to TRBD1. The sequenced sample was blood. CDR3 amino acids: CSANRRDRAPYEQYF. The CDR3 DNA sequence: TGCAGTGCTAACCGCCGGGACAGGGCCCCTTACGAGCAGTACTTC.